The clone carrying this TCR beta chain was observed a few times. The data were taken from a study of T cells after yellow fever vaccination. The CDR3 covers 18 residues. With V trimmed by 0 bases and J by 1 base, 8 bases remained unmatched. Germline V lookup: CDR1 SGDLS, CDR2 YYNGEE. TCRdb fed the 5' RACE reads into MiXCR, producing one record per CDR3 protein. The data hold about 45,000 distinct CDR3 sequences, with 6.8% observed a single time. The study's findings and limits: Peaking on day 5 versus 15, the secondary response was faster but weaker. Primary-vaccination clones mostly resurfaced post-booster (around 96% CD4, under 90% CD8).

The sequenced sample was CD8+ T cells not binding an NS4B(214-222) dextramer, sorted from PBMCs, obtained 45 days after the yellow fever booster vaccination. The chain uses TRBV9 and TRBJ2-1; TRBD2 matches 9 bases. This receptor was taken from a man in his thirties or forties who received the YFV17D yellow fever vaccine. The DNA of the CDR3 is TGTGCCAGCAGCGTAGACCTCAGCGGGAGGACGTCCTACAATGAGCAGTTCTTC. It yields the protein CASSVDLSGRTSYNEQFF.